This T cell receptor (beta chain) was captured in a study of shared clonotypes between healthy human individuals (dated by TCRdb to 2020 to 2021). Study-wide context: A couple of women and a few men aged 18 to 49 years were included in the cohort. For each donor, CD4 naive and CD4 memory were each run on three plates, CD8 naive on two plates, and CD8 memory on one plate. The study deeply sequenced blood TCR repertoires of five healthy adults to estimate repertoire size and the extent of clonotype sharing between individuals. To increase sequencing depth and limit assay-specific biases, TCR repertoire library preparation and sequencing were carried out by different laboratories using diverse techniques. Each donor's leukapheresis produced roughly between roughly 0.85 and 9 billion PBMCs. Findings and caveats that apply to the study as a whole: Incomplete sequencing was indicated by rarefaction of sorted-subset datasets, despite the large sequencing depth. Sampling was limited to blood, and TCR repertoires in tissue likely differ from TCR repertoires in blood. Pairwise subsampling led to the expectation that sequencing depth would affect the degree of clonotype sharing among donors. Larger estimated clonotype richness was generally found for naive subsets than for memory subsets. Higher generation probabilities were observed for clonotypes shared by all four sorted-subset donors than for non-shared clonotypes. Because the study included only a small number of donors, the genetic and exposure-history diversity represented was limited. Around 5.4% of naive CD4, 3.5% of naive CD8, approximately 2.2% of memory CD4, and approximately 0.4% of memory CD8 clonotypes were shared across four donors.

CD8 naive samples were obtained by positive selection for CCR7 among CD45RO-negative cells, yielding a CD45RA+CCR7+ population from which TemRA cells were excluded. The donors were healthy, HIV-negative adults who had no recently reported acute infections or vaccinations. Only Caucasian adults living in Nashville, Tennessee, USA were represented among the donors. Blood was obtained by leukapheresis, after which PBMCs were separated by Ficoll-Histopaque density gradient centrifugation and cryopreserved in liquid nitrogen vapor phase. Analytical flow cytometry was used to check the purity and quantity of every magnetically sorted T cell population. Each sorted fraction had its genomic DNA isolated and then quantified by UV absorbance on a Nanodrop 2000c. In the case of this clone: The antigen this receptor binds is unknown. No base-level quality is on record; no much larger clone is a single base apart.

TCR CDR3 regions were amplified from genomic DNA by multiplex PCR using the deep immunoSEQ assay. Extracted genomic DNA from each cell subset was distributed evenly across all wells of several immunoSEQ 96-well plates, and each plate was treated as a replicate. For sorted subsets, each replicate PCR was loaded with around 200 ng genomic DNA, equivalent to about 30,000 T cell genomes. Purified libraries were measured with a Qubit 3.0 fluorometer, size-checked on a Bioanalyzer 2100, and measured again with the KAPA Library Quantification kit. Every immunoSEQ 96-well plate was sequenced on a separate single-read 150-cycle Illumina NextSeq 550 flow cell. As for the original processing: Because the immunoSEQ output included only junctional sequences and no quality scores, the filtering could not be the same as the filtering used for full-length reads. Sequences were annotated with PyIR, a Python wrapper for IgBLAST v1.9, and V/J genes and CDR3 were assigned using IMGT germline references. Reads were filtered out if the reads had weak V/J assignments (E-value above 1e-6), no CDR3, stop codons, out-of-frame junctions, or ambiguous translated residues. V3J clonotypes were defined as sequences sharing the same inferred V gene, J gene, and CDR3 amino acid sequence. To compute the percentage overlap between repertoires, the number of shared unique clonotypes was divided by the size of the smaller repertoire. RTK rarefaction, the Chao1 estimator, and Recon v2.1 estimates of unobserved clonotypes were used to assess repertoire richness. OLGA was used to compute generation probabilities for all TCRbeta clonotypes that the gDNA method yielded from a handful of donors. TCRdb re-hosts the immuneACCESS table, in-frame sequences only. Its copies lack some clones; in the studies checked, an unresolved V gene accounts for under half of them, and the cause for the rest is not known. The DNA was the basis for D and trimming; V, J and clone size are from that table. A total of approximately 810,000 clones appear in this sample, around 92% of them only once. The ten largest clones capture under 30% of the sample.

V and J lose 5 bases and 5 bases, and a span of 21 bases separates them. Including cysteine and phenylalanine, the CDR3 has 17 amino acids. The CDR3 DNA has 51 bases and is translated from base 1. Per the germline V gene, MDHEN is the CDR1 and SYDVKM is the CDR2. The sequence derives from a man aged 25-45 years in good health. Sequencing was done on a sample of naive CD8+ T cells sorted from blood. Taken with the paper, the label for cell subset or site translates to: CD45RA+CCR7+. The chain was built from TRBV28 and TRBJ2-2, with no D gene named confidently. The CDR3: CASSLPLSMLETGELFF. The DNA sequence is TGTGCCAGCAGTCTACCTTTGTCTATGCTTGAGACCGGGGAGCTGTTTTTT.